Described below is a single T cell receptor beta chain sequence and its context. In this sample, this clonotype turned up a few times. Which antigen it targets is not known. The sample holds no much larger clone one base away, and base qualities are not on file. From its cysteine to its phenylalanine, the CDR3 spans 15 amino acids. Kept here is only the CDR3 DNA, which spans 45 bases and is read in frame from base 1. The germline V gene supplies CDR1 SGHDN and CDR2 FVKESK. V lost 4 bases and J lost 0 bases, and the count of bases not matched to a germline gene is 5. Library preparation employed 5' RACE. The instrument given in TCRdb is Illumina HiSeq 2500. A second about 7 to 11 cycle PCR used a sample-barcoded 5' primer and a J-beta primer mix. A template-switch 5' adaptor carrying 12 random nucleotides introduced a unique molecular identifier onto each TCR beta cDNA molecule. At least 2.5 million CDR3-containing paired-end reads were obtained from each sample. All of the RNA was converted into first-strand cDNA using the Mint cDNA synthesis kit, with a TRBC-specific oligonucleotide serving as the primer. Following uracil-DNA glycosylase treatment, a first 18-cycle PCR with universal primers M1SS and BC2_uni_R was performed on all cDNA. Per the original workflow: Each sample was normalized by randomly selecting 1 million high-quality reads, each carrying a distinct molecular identifier. Reads with shared molecular identifiers were discarded instead of being binned into consensus sequences. MiTCR, with a Q25 quality threshold and the strictest error-elimination algorithm, was used for CDR3 identification, clonotype clustering and error correction. A nonparametric unseen species model with Euler transformation was used to estimate lower-bound total TCR beta diversity. TCRdb applied fastp at Q25 and MiXCR to the public reads, then kept only in-frame beta chains. Entries are consolidated by CDR3 protein sequence, retaining the most common genes and DNA. The V and J calls come from TCRdb's annotation, not from the publication. Recorded for this sample are about 540,000 distinct CDR3 sequences; around 24% of them occurred a single time. Under 9% of the sample comes from the top ten.

The sample is drawn from a study of blood T cells in healthy people across ages (dated by TCRdb to 2014 to 2015). In the study overall: In model experiments, template switching captured about one uniquely barcoded TCR beta cDNA molecule for every two T cells. To track age-related changes in TCR beta repertoire diversity, the study relied on deep sequencing normalized with unique cDNA molecular identifiers. Donors were grouped into four age groups: young (average 16 years), middle-aged (about 38), aged (about 59) and long-lived (just over 80). The study analyzed two additional independent replicas of 1 million unique cDNA reads from the same blood draw for two donors, one aged 18 to 30 and one aged 80 or older.

Systemically healthy Caucasian individuals from Russia, 35 to 50 in total and aged about 6 to 100 years, were included as donors. Each donor gave around 9.8 milliliters of peripheral blood, collected into EDTA-treated Vacutainer tubes. Ficoll-Paque density-gradient centrifugation was used to isolate PBMCs, with at least 6 million per sample. Trizol reagent was used to extract total RNA from PBMCs, with at least 5.5 micrograms per sample. For every donor, an aliquot of PBMCs went through flow cytometry to measure the percentages of naive CD45RAhigh/CD27high T cells. Results the study describes overall, beyond this receptor: Observed TCR beta diversity per million T cells fell roughly linearly with age, and a significant reduction was already apparent by age roughly 40. Estimates of total diversity from one million sequenced T cells were regarded as lower bounds and underestimates. Donor CMV infection status was unknown, potentially confounding age-related changes in expanded clonotypes. A strong correlation was found between observed TCR beta diversity and the percentage of naive T cells measured by flow cytometry. Bulk unsorted PBMC profiling prevented conclusive comparison of naive and antigen-experienced compartments. The long-lived group showed more naive CD4+ T cells, fewer expanded clones and increased TCR diversity than the aged group, suggesting age selection.

These same data were also listed under a study on T cells of mothers and their children. Per that second paper: Nine systemically healthy Caucasian individuals, comprising three mothers and their six children, were included as donors. cDNA synthesis used all of the extracted RNA, with around 1.4 ug of RNA in each 15 ul reaction. In the second PCR, sample barcodes and 2-4 random nucleotides were introduced via the M1S primer. Over 8.5 million TCR beta CDR3 reads were obtained for each mother, and approximately 2.9 million reads were obtained for each child. In both related and unrelated pairs, thymic selection shapes the output of TCR recombination in a similar way, with inherited differences having only a minor effect. Normalized repertoire overlap was always slightly but never significantly higher in related than unrelated mother-child pairs. No persistent microchimeric T cell clones were detected, at a sensitivity of roughly 96 clones per million clonotypes. In the study, deep NGS was used to compare the TCR beta repertoires of mothers and children, and features distinguishing related mother-child pairs from unrelated individuals were sought. Mothers averaged about 40 +/- 4 years of age and children averaged around 10 +/- 4 years. After adapter ligation with NEBNext reagents, the libraries were sequenced on Illumina HiSeq 2000 with 100+100 nt paired-end reads. To prevent cross-contamination, the mother and child libraries were prepared one month apart and sequenced in separate runs. For each donor, somewhere between 500,000 and 2,000,000 distinct TCR beta clonotypes were identified. Naive TCR beta clonotypes were estimated from low-frequency clonotypes matched to each donor's FACS-determined naive share, without sorting.

Sequenced: blood. The V gene is TRBV14 and the J gene is TRBJ1-2, and 7 junction bases match TRBD1. This TCR came from a boy aged 5-17 years in good health. The CDR3 protein is CASSPYGTANYGYTF. The DNA sequence follows: TGTGCCAGCAGCCCCTACGGGACAGCTAACTATGGCTACACCTTC.